The 21 T cell receptor beta chains listed next were all sequenced from one sample in a study of T cell repertoires in breast cancer. Unpaired genes were suppressed by blocking oligonucleotides during a second nested PCR. Each CDR3 protein gets one entry after TCRdb re-called the emulsion pairing reads with MiXCR. The table includes roughly 38,000 distinct CDR3 sequences, 45% to 55% detected once. An expanded emulsion RT-PCR with primers for all TCR V genes paired CD8+ T cell chains. The source material was CD8+ T cells. The source of these receptors is a pool of human donors with breast cancer or a healthy control (not recorded which).

The chain is built from TRBV5-4 and TRBJ2-3, with 7 positions matching TRBD2. Trimming took 9 bases from V and 4 from J; bases not matched to a gene: 11. In germline, CDR1 is SGHNT, CDR2 YYREEE (reference sequence). The CDR3 has 14 amino acids. The CDR3 here is CANIPSRGADTQYF. The DNA for the CDR3 is TGTGCCAACATCCCCTCACGGGGGGCAGATACGCAGTATTTT.

V is TRBV7-6 and J is TRBJ2-1; 9 nucleotides line up with TRBD2. Trimming removed 1 base from V and 4 bases from J; junction bases left unmatched: 5. The CDR3 contains 16 residues. CDR1 SGHVS and CDR2 FNYEAQ come from the germline V gene. CDR3 sequence: CASSLGFSGSYNEQFF. In DNA form, the CDR3 reads TGTGCCAGCAGCTTAGGGTTTAGCGGGAGTTACAATGAGCAGTTCTTC.

The chain combines TRBV28 with TRBJ1-1; D unclear. V was cut by 4 bases and J by 1 base, with 16 bases left in between. Germline V gives CDR1 MDHEN, CDR2 SYDVKM. This CDR3 is built from 16 residues. This CDR3 is CASSWDRREKNTEAFF. The CDR3 DNA sequence: TGTGCCAGCAGTTGGGATAGGAGGGAGAAGAACACTGAAGCTTTCTTT.

This clonotype has a count of ten or more. The CDR3 protein is CASSSLAVSTDTQYF. The CDR3, as DNA: TGTGCCAGCAGTTCACTAGCGGTCAGCACAGATACGCAGTATTTT. This chain links TRBV25-1 with TRBJ2-3, with TRBD2 matching 8 bases. The CDR3 length is 15 residues. The V gene end was trimmed by 5 bases and the J gene end by 0 bases; junction bases not matched to a gene: 4. Germline V gene data show CDR1 as MGHDK and CDR2 as SYGVNS. Filled out from reference TRBV25-1 and TRBJ2-3, the complete variable domain reads EADIYQTPRYLVIGTGKKITLECSQTMGHDKMYWYQQDPGMELHLIHYSYGVNSTEKGDLSSESTVSRIRTEHFPLTLESARPSHTSQYLCASSSLAVSTDTQYFGPGTRLTVL.

In its sample, this clonotype is medium-sized. The genes are TRBV6-2 or TRBV6-3 and TRBJ2-7, with D hard to call. There are 12 residues in the CDR3. V was pared by 6 bases and J by 4 bases, with 10 bases between. Germline V gives CDR1 MNHEY, CDR2 SVGEGT. CDR3 region: CASSFNRYEQYF. Here the CDR3 DNA reads TGTGCCAGCAGCTTCAACAGATACGAGCAGTACTTC.

By proportion, this clonotype is large. The V gene is TRBV28, the J gene TRBJ2-1; 9 bases fit TRBD2. The CDR3 has 15 residues. Germline V CDR1 and CDR2: MDHEN, SYDVKM. V shed 6 bases and J 2 bases; nucleotides not matched to a gene: 5. The DNA for the CDR3 is TGTGCCAGCAGGCTGGGCGGGAGGGCCTACAATGAGCAGTTCTTC. It yields the protein CASRLGGRAYNEQFF. Filled out from reference TRBV28 and TRBJ2-1, the complete variable domain reads DVKVTQSSRYLVKRTGEKVFLECVQDMDHENMFWYRQDPGLGLRLIYFSYDVKMKEKGDIPEGYSVSREKKERFSLILESASTNQTSMYLCASRLGGRAYNEQFFGPGTRLTVL.

The CDR3 sequence: CASSLRMGVSQPQHF. DNA for the CDR3: TGTGCCAGCAGTTTACGGATGGGGGTCAGTCAGCCCCAGCATTTT. V usage is TRBV28 and J usage is TRBJ1-5, with D possibly being TRBD1 (5 bases). V lost 2 bases and J lost 6, with 14 bases in between. CDR3 length: 15 amino acids. Per germline, CDR1 MDHEN and CDR2 SYDVKM.

The rearrangement uses TRBV2 and TRBJ2-7; possible D gene TRBD1, 6 bases. Germline-derived CDR1 and CDR2 are SNHLY and FYNNEI. Trimming cost V 6 bases and J 3 bases, with 6 bases left between them. The CDR3 spans 11 residues. CDR3 loop: CASRQGYEQYF. CDR3 sequence (DNA): TGTGCCAGCAGACAGGGCTACGAGCAGTACTTC.

Comment on this clonotype: One end of the junction varies from germline; a read error may be responsible. The chain uses TRBV2 and TRBJ2-5; perhaps TRBD2 as D (6 bases). Germline V gene data show CDR1 as SNHLY and CDR2 as FYNNEI. The CDR3 covers 14 residues. In nucleotides, the CDR3 is TGTGCCAGCAGTGGGGACTTGAACCAAGAGACCCGGTACTTC. This gives the protein CASSGDLNQETRYF.

A word on this clonotype: Its ends do not fully match the called genes, so a read error is possible. J is TRBJ2-7 and V is TRBV28, with TRBD1 identical over 9 bases. The germline gives CDR1 MDHEN, CDR2 SYDVKM. This CDR3 is built from 14 residues. CDR3 bases: TGTGCCGGCAGGCTCCCGGGACAGGGAGGCGAGCAGTACTTC. It specifies CAGRLPGQGGEQYF.

V usage is TRBV14 and J usage is TRBJ2-7; a possible D gene is TRBD2 (6 bases). Germline loops: CDR1 SGHDN, CDR2 FVKESK. This CDR3 contains 13 residues. The V end was cut by 4 bases, the J end by 3 bases, with 10 bases between. The CDR3 DNA reads TGTGCCAGCAGCCGTGGACTACTCTACGAGCAGTACTTC. It encodes CASSRGLLYEQYF.

This chain connects TRBV4-1 to TRBJ1-2; D not certain. Germline-derived CDR1 and CDR2 are MGHRA and YSYEKL. The germline V and J ends were trimmed by 0 bases and 2 bases, with 10 bases remaining between them. The CDR3 runs to 15 residues. The chain's CDR3 is CASSQEAAENYGYTF. In DNA, the CDR3 is TGCGCCAGCAGCCAAGAAGCCGCAGAGAACTATGGCTACACCTTC.

The gene calls are TRBV20-1 and TRBJ1-4; tentative D call: TRBD1 (5 bases). The CDR3 runs to 14 residues. The V end was cut by 3 bases, the J end by 6 bases, with 14 bases between. Germline V lookup: CDR1 DFQATT, CDR2 SNEGSKA (reference sequence). CDR3 in DNA: TGCAGTGCTAGGAACCCCCGGGACGATGAAAAACTGTTTTTT. Translated: CSARNPRDDEKLFF.

The V and J genes are TRBV3-1 and TRBJ1-2; D not resolved. V was shortened by 1 base and J by 6 bases, with 12 bases between the two germline ends. CDR3 size: 14 residues. Germline V gene sequence: CDR1 LGHDT, CDR2 YNNKEL (reference sequence). The CDR3 reads CASSQAGGFDGYTF. CDR3 coding DNA: TGTGCCAGCAGCCAAGCAGGAGGGTTTGATGGCTACACCTTC.

The rearrangement joins TRBV7-9 to TRBJ2-5, with 12 bases that match TRBD2. From germline, CDR1 is SEHNR and CDR2 FQNEAQ (reference sequence). V lost 2 bases, J lost 2 bases, and 0 bases stayed unmatched. The CDR3 has 15 residues. The CDR3 coding sequence is TGTGCCAGCAGCTTACTAGCGGGAGGGCAAGAGACCCAGTACTTC. Protein: CASSLLAGGQETQYF.

This clonotype has just a few counts. The J gene is TRBJ1-4, the V gene TRBV20-1; D is unclear. The CDR3 contains 13 residues. V was clipped by 3 bases and J by 5 bases, with 10 bases between them. Per the germline V gene, CDR1 is DFQATT and CDR2 is SNEGSKA (reference sequence). The CDR3 region is CSARWDLNEKLFF. CDR3 bases: TGCAGTGCTAGGTGGGATCTCAATGAAAAACTGTTTTTT.

V gene TRBV20-1 combines with J gene TRBJ1-4, with 7 bases lining up with TRBD1. The CDR3 consists of 12 residues. The V gene's germline CDR1 is DFQATT and CDR2 SNEGSKA (reference sequence). The CDR3 here is CSYRGPNEKLFF. The CDR3 DNA follows: TGCAGCTACAGGGGTCCCAATGAAAAACTGTTTTTT.

This rearrangement joins TRBV2 to TRBJ1-1; perhaps TRBD1 as D (5 bases). V lost 5 bases, J lost 3 bases, and 16 bases lay in between. The germline gives CDR1 SNHLY, CDR2 FYNNEI. The CDR3 length is 15 residues. The CDR3 nucleotides are TGTGCCAGCAGTCCGGGACGGTTTTTGGACACTGAAGCTTTCTTT. Translating it yields CASSPGRFLDTEAFF.

This clonotype has more than one count but fewer than ten. The genes are TRBV6-1 and TRBJ1-1; a possible D gene is TRBD1 (5 bases). Deletions cut 7 bases from V and 0 bases from J, with 12 bases between. Germline V lookup: CDR1 MNHNS, CDR2 SASEGT. This CDR3 spans 14 amino acids. CDR3 DNA: TGTGCCAGCACCAGACAGAATATGAACACTGAAGCTTTCTTT. The encoded protein is CASTRQNMNTEAFF.

Concerning this clonotype itself: Germline is not matched at one junction end, which may reflect a read error. The V call is TRBV6-8, the J call TRBJ1-5; possible D gene TRBD1, 5 bases. Germline values: CDR1 MNHGY, CDR2 SAAAGT. This CDR3 comprises 12 residues. The CDR3 bases are TGCGCCAGCAGTAATTGGGGCCAGCCCCAGCATTTT. This sequence encodes CASSNWGQPQHF.

On this clonotype itself: Because it lacks the conserved phenylalanine or tryptophan at the end, this CDR3 is likely a read error. This chain links TRBV20-1 with TRBJ2-1; D unclear. Germline V gives CDR1 DFQATT, CDR2 SNEGSKA (reference sequence). The CDR3 has 13 residues. V was shortened by 7 bases and J by 5 bases, with 15 bases between the two germline ends. The CDR3 DNA sequence: TGCAGTGTAAGTCCGATATTGGACAATGAGCAGTTCCTC. Encoded protein: CSVSPILDNEQFL.